The next 7 T cell receptor beta chains were all read from a single sample in a study of OX40 agonist ivuxolimab in advanced cancers. Sequencing was performed with immunoSEQ multiplex PCR; in TCRdb, only in-frame clones are kept and a portion is missing. This sample has roughly 30,000 clones, with around 90% found just once. Here the sequenced sample was CD4+ or CD8+ T cells sorted from blood, taken in a trial of the OX40 agonist ivuxolimab. The receptors come from an adult with an advanced solid tumor such as melanoma, head and neck, liver or kidney cancer.

Only one count was recorded for this clone. This chain uses TRBV2 with TRBJ2-2, with unresolved D. CDR1 is SNHLY and CDR2 is FYNNEI in the germline V gene. Between the trimmed V and J ends, which lost 4 bases and 6 bases, there was a span of 3 bases. This CDR3 is 11 amino acids long. For the CDR3, the DNA is TGTGCCAGCAGTGTGGCCGGGGAGCTGTTTTTT. Protein product: CASSVAGELFF.

The chain has TRBV9 and TRBJ2-2; 8 nucleotides line up with TRBD1. Per germline, CDR1 SGDLS and CDR2 YYNGEE. V lost 0 bases, J lost 4 bases, and 8 bases stayed unmatched. This CDR3 has 17 amino acids. The CDR3 DNA reads TGTGCCAGCAGCGTAGATGGTCAGGGGGCGCTCACCGGGGAGCTGTTTTTT. This gives the protein CASSVDGQGALTGELFF.

This rearrangement joins TRBV5-5 to TRBJ2-7; the match to TRBD1 covers 8 bases. Germline V gene lookup returns CDR1 SGHKS and CDR2 YYEKEE (reference sequence). Trimming cost V 2 bases and J 2 bases; bases outside gene matches: 3. The CDR3 runs to 14 residues. As DNA, the CDR3 is TGTGCCAGCAGCTTCGGGACAGGTGCCTACGAGCAGTACGTC. Translating gives CASSFGTGAYEQYV.

The genes are TRBV18 and TRBJ1-1; D is possibly TRBD1 (6 bases). The germline V gene has CDR1 KGHSH and CDR2 LQKENI. Trimming took off 5 bases at V and 1 base at J, with 14 bases between the two ends. The CDR3 loop spans 15 amino acids. The CDR3 spells CASSAGQTPNTEAFF. The CDR3 nucleotides read TGTGCCAGCTCAGCGGGACAAACTCCGAACACTGAAGCTTTCTTT. Supplemented by reference TRBV18 and TRBJ1-1, the full variable domain reads NAGVMQNPRHLVRRRGQEARLRCSPMKGHSHVYWYRQLPEEGLKFMVYLQKENIIDESGMPKERFSAEFPKEGPSILRIQQVVRGDSAAYFCASSAGQTPNTEAFFGQGTRLTVV.

The chain links TRBV4-1 to TRBJ1-2; 9 nucleotides line up with TRBD1. The V gene end was trimmed by 3 bases and the J gene end by 0 bases; junction bases not matched to a gene: 5. There are 16 residues in the CDR3. The germline CDR1 and CDR2 sequences are MGHRA and YSYEKL. The CDR3 sequence: CASSQPGTGTNYGYTF. The CDR3, as DNA: TGCGCCAGCAGCCAGCCAGGGACAGGGACTAACTATGGCTACACCTTC.

The rearrangement links TRBV4-1 to TRBJ2-5; 11 nucleotides match TRBD2. From germline, CDR1 is MGHRA and CDR2 YSYEKL. The CDR3 runs to 17 residues. With 3 bases clipped from V and 4 bases from J, the junction kept 10 bases outside the gene matches. The CDR3 spells CASSHRPPGLAVETQYF. Here the CDR3 DNA reads TGCGCCAGCAGCCATCGCCCCCCGGGACTAGCGGTAGAGACCCAGTACTTC.

CDR3 DNA sequence: TGTGCCAGCAGGACCTCGGGGAACGAGCAGTACTTC. This translates into CASRTSGNEQYF. The chain employs TRBV27 and TRBJ2-7, with a possible D match to TRBD2 (5 bases). The V gene's germline CDR1 is MNHEY and CDR2 SMNVEV (reference sequence). V was shortened by 6 bases and J by 5 bases, with 11 bases between the two germline ends. The CDR3 sequence is 12 residues long.